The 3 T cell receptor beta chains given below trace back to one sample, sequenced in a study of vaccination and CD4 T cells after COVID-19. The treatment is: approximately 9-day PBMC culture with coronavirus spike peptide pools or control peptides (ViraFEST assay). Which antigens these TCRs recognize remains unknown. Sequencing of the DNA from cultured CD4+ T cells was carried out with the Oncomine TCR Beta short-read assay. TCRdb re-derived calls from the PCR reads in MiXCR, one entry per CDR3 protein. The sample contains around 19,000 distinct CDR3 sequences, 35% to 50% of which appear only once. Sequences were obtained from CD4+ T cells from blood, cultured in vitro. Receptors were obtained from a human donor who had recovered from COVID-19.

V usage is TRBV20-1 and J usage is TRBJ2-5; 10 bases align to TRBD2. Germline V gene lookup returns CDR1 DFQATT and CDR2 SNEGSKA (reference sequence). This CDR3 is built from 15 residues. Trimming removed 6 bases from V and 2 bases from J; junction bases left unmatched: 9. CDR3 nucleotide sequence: TGCAGTGCCACCCAGCGGGGGGGAGAACAAGAGACCCAGTACTTC. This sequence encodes CSATQRGGEQETQYF.

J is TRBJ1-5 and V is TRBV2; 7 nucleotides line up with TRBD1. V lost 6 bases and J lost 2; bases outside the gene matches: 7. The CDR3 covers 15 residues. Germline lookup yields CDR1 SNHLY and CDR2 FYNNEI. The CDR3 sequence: CASRDDRVGNQPQHF. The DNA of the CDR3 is TGTGCCAGCAGGGACGACAGGGTGGGCAATCAGCCCCAGCATTTT.

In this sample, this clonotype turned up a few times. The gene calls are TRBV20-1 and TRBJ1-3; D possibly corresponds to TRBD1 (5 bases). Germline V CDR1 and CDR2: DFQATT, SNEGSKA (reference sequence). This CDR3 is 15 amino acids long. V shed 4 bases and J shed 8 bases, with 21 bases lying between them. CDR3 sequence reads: CSATQVQGRTDTIYF. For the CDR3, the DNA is TGCAGTGCTACTCAGGTGCAGGGACGAACGGACACCATATATTTT.